Below, 15 T cell receptor beta chains from the same sample are listed, as sequenced in a study of graft-versus-host responses after intestinal transplantation. Profiling relied on immunoSEQ multiplex PCR, and the TCRdb table lists in-frame clones only, not all of them. The table shows 100,000 to 140,000 clones, with approximately 88% occurring only once. No antigen is known for these receptors. Here the sequenced sample was unstimulated CD4+ T cells sorted from spleen or lymph node cells, taken before transplant. Source of these receptors: a human donor who was the organ donor for an intestinal transplant.

The gene calls are TRBV20-1 and TRBJ1-6; 7 nucleotides align to TRBD1. The germline V gene encodes CDR1 DFQATT and CDR2 SNEGSKA (reference sequence). This CDR3 is 11 amino acids long. CDR3 DNA sequence: TGCGCAACAGGGGATGGTCCACCCCTCCACTTT. Translation: CATGDGPPLHF.

The V gene is TRBV12-5, the J gene TRBJ1-2; 10 bases agree with TRBD1. Trimming removed 6 bases from V and 8 bases from J; junction bases left unmatched: 6. This CDR3 region has 13 residues. The germline gives CDR1 LGHNT, CDR2 FRNRAP. The CDR3 loop reads CASGPDRGHGYTF. DNA of the CDR3: TGTGCTAGTGGGCCTGACAGGGGGCACGGCTACACCTTC.

The V and J genes are TRBV6-5 and TRBJ1-6, with no clear D. Trimming took 5 bases from V and 6 from J, leaving 11 bases between them. This CDR3 is 14 amino acids long. Germline V gene data show CDR1 as MNHEY and CDR2 as SVGAGI. CDR3: CASSGPITNSPLHF. Written as DNA, the CDR3 is TGTGCCAGCAGTGGACCTATTACTAATTCACCCCTCCACTTT.

The V and J genes are TRBV5-1 and TRBJ2-1; 12 bases align to TRBD2. CDR3 length: 15 residues. Germline loops: CDR1 SGHRS, CDR2 YFSETQ. J lost 9 bases, V lost 4 bases, and 8 bases had no gene match. CDR3 in DNA: TGCGCCAGCAGCCCGACTAGCGGGGGCGGGAGTGAGCAGTTCTTC. This codes for CASSPTSGGGSEQFF.

This clone was seen a single time. The chain couples TRBV18 to TRBJ2-7; D perhaps matches TRBD1 (6 bases). Trimming cost V 0 bases and J 0 bases, with 9 bases left between them. Germline CDR1 is KGHSH and CDR2 is LQKENI. This CDR3 spans 15 amino acids. Here the CDR3 reads CASSPPGHDSYEQYF. The CDR3 coding sequence is TGTGCCAGCTCACCACCGGGACACGACTCCTACGAGCAGTACTTC.

This clone was counted a single time. The rearrangement joins TRBV11-3 to TRBJ2-3, with D perhaps being TRBD1 or TRBD2 (6 bases each). The V end was cut by 7 bases, the J end by 2 bases, with 13 bases between. The CDR3 spans 14 residues. The germline V gene encodes CDR1 SGHNT and CDR2 YENEEA. Here the CDR3 DNA reads TGTGCCAGCACGGGGGCAGAGTCCACAGATACGCAGTATTTT. Residues: CASTGAESTDTQYF.

The gene calls are TRBV9 and TRBJ1-3; the D is unclear. Germline CDR1 is SGDLS and CDR2 is YYNGEE. The V end was cut by 5 bases, the J end by 0 bases, with 6 bases between. The CDR3 consists of 13 residues. CDR3 residues: CASRPSSGNTIYF. The CDR3 DNA sequence: TGTGCCAGCAGACCGAGCTCTGGAAACACCATATATTTT.

This clone has only a few counts. The sample has other DNA sequences that encode this CDR3 too. V gene TRBV11-2 combines with J gene TRBJ1-1; 8 bases fit TRBD1. Germline values: CDR1 SGHAT, CDR2 FQNNGV. The CDR3 spans 14 residues. The trim removed 5 bases at V and 4 bases at J, leaving 6 bases unmatched. The CDR3 loop is CASSPQGGGTEAFF. The CDR3 bases are TGTGCCAGCAGCCCACAGGGGGGGGGCACTGAAGCTTTCTTT.

The V call is TRBV14, the J call TRBJ2-7; tentative D call: TRBD2 (5 bases). From germline, CDR1 is SGHDN and CDR2 FVKESK. The CDR3 is made up of 18 amino acids. Trimming left V 4 bases short and J 0 bases short, with 22 bases between. The CDR3 DNA is TGTGCCAGCAGCCGAGATCGATTGGGAGCGTATTCCTCCTACGAGCAGTACTTC. Protein sequence: CASSRDRLGAYSSYEQYF.

The J gene is TRBJ2-4, the V gene TRBV5-1, with TRBD2 matching over 13 bases. The germline gives CDR1 SGHRS, CDR2 YFSETQ. This CDR3 is built from 16 residues. The V segment lost 4 bases and the J segment 4 bases; nucleotides outside the gene matches: 5. CDR3 amino acids: CASSRGLAGAKNIQYF. CDR3 nucleotides: TGCGCCAGCAGCAGAGGACTAGCGGGGGCGAAAAACATTCAGTACTTC.

V gene TRBV9 combines with J gene TRBJ2-1, with TRBD2 identical over 10 bases. J was trimmed by 6 bases and V by 0 bases; bases with no gene match: 9. CDR1 and CDR2 (germline): SGDLS, YYNGEE. The CDR3 covers 17 residues. The CDR3 is CASSVEFGTSARNEQFF. DNA for the CDR3: TGTGCCAGCAGCGTAGAATTTGGGACTAGCGCCCGCAATGAGCAGTTCTTC.

In its sample, this clone is medium-sized. The V call is TRBV19, the J call TRBJ1-5; tentatively, D is TRBD1 (6 bases). Per the germline V gene, CDR1 is LNHDA and CDR2 is SQIVND (reference sequence). This CDR3 contains 15 residues. Deletions cut 5 bases from V and 4 bases from J, with 15 bases between. The CDR3 coding sequence is TGTGCCAGTAGTGACAACAGGGTACGGAATCAGCCCCAGCATTTT. Protein: CASSDNRVRNQPQHF.

The chain couples TRBV7-8 to TRBJ2-3; D gene uncertain. Germline CDR1 and CDR2: SGHVS and FQNEAQ. The V end lost 1 base, the J end lost 1 base, and 9 bases lay between the germline ends. The CDR3 extends over 15 amino acids. Here the CDR3 DNA reads TGTGCCAGCAGCTTAGGCGTTTATGGCACAGATACGCAGTATTTT. Translation gives CASSLGVYGTDTQYF.

As DNA, the CDR3 is TGCGCCAGCAGCCAAAGGCACCCGGGAAAACGGAACACTGAAGCTTTCTTT. Translating it yields CASSQRHPGKRNTEAFF. The J gene is TRBJ1-1, the V gene TRBV4-1, with unresolved D. The CDR3 has 17 residues. V was shortened by 2 bases and J by 1 base, with 17 bases between the two germline ends. Germline V gives CDR1 MGHRA, CDR2 YSYEKL.

The chain is built from TRBV2 and TRBJ2-7, with D possibly being TRBD1 (7 bases). CDR3 size: 11 residues. Trimming left V 8 bases short and J 6 bases short, with 11 bases between. Germline V gene lookup returns CDR1 SNHLY and CDR2 FYNNEI. CDR3 sequence (DNA): TGTGCCAGCCAGGGGGGCGGCGAGCAGTACTTC. Its protein is CASQGGGEQYF.